Sequencing of this T cell receptor (beta chain) was carried out in a study of blood T cells in healthy people across ages (dated by TCRdb to the mid-2010s). Looking at the study overall: In model experiments, roughly one uniquely barcoded TCR beta cDNA molecule per two T cells was captured by template switching. To track age-related changes in TCR beta repertoire diversity, the study relied on deep sequencing normalized with unique cDNA molecular identifiers. Four age groups were formed from the donors: young (average roughly 15 years), middle-aged (approximately 39), aged (approximately 60) and long-lived (roughly 88). To avoid experimental bias, donors of different ages were spread randomly across the sequencing lanes. For two donors (one aged 18 to 30 and one aged 80 or older), the study analyzed two additional independent replicas of 1 million unique cDNA reads from the same blood draw. Study-wide findings and limitations: Compared with the aged group, the long-lived group had more naive CD4+ T cells, fewer expanded clones and increased TCR diversity, a pattern suggesting age selection. Since profiling was done on bulk unsorted PBMCs, naive and antigen-experienced compartments could not be conclusively compared. As age increased, observed TCR beta diversity per million T cells dropped in a roughly linear way, and a significant reduction was already evident by age 40. There was a strong correlation between observed TCR beta diversity and the percentage of naive T cells measured by flow cytometry. The CMV infection status of donors was not known, potentially confounding age-related changes in expanded clonotypes. Estimates of total diversity based on one million sequenced T cells were considered lower bounds and underestimates.

Systemically healthy Caucasian individuals from Russia, around 39 in total and aged about 6 to 100 years, were included as donors. Each donor gave around 9 milliliters of peripheral blood, collected into EDTA-treated Vacutainer tubes. Ficoll-Paque density-gradient centrifugation was used to isolate PBMCs, with at least 6.5 million per sample. Trizol reagent was used to extract total RNA from PBMCs, with at least 5.5 micrograms per sample. The percentages of naive CD45RAhigh/CD27high T cells were determined by flow cytometry on a PBMC aliquot from every donor. This clonotype was counted only a few times. Its recognized antigen is unknown. Base qualities are not recorded, but no much larger clone differs from it by a single base. The library came from 5' RACE. Sequencing took place on an Illumina HiSeq 2500. The second PCR ran for about 6 to 11 cycles and used a J-beta primer mix along with a sample-barcoded 5' primer. A template-switch 5' adaptor carrying 12 random nucleotides introduced a unique molecular identifier onto each TCR beta cDNA molecule. Each sample yielded at least 2.5 million CDR3-containing paired-end reads. All of the RNA was converted into first-strand cDNA using the Mint cDNA synthesis kit, with a TRBC-specific oligonucleotide serving as the primer. Following uracil-DNA glycosylase treatment, all cDNA underwent a first 18-cycle PCR with the universal primers M1SS and BC2_uni_R. In the paper's pipeline: Each sample was normalized by randomly selecting 1 million high-quality reads, each carrying a distinct molecular identifier. Reads with shared molecular identifiers were discarded instead of being binned into consensus sequences. CDR3 identification, clonotype clustering and error correction used MiTCR with a Q25 quality threshold and the strictest error-elimination algorithm. A nonparametric unseen species model using Euler transformation provided a lower-bound estimate of total TCR beta diversity. TCRdb's own reprocessing of the public reads used fastp at Q25 and MiXCR and kept productive beta chains. Every distinct CDR3 protein forms one entry, paired with its most common genes and DNA. For this entry, the V and J calls and clone size follow TCRdb and not the study's own pipeline. This sample holds 1.5 million to 2 million distinct CDR3 sequences; approximately 30% were observed only once. The leading ten clones occupy around 7.7% of the sample.

The germline ends are 11 bases apart after V is trimmed by 1 base and J by 4 bases. CDR1 and CDR2 were assigned from the germline V gene (reference sequence) as LNHNV and YYDKDF. CDR3 length: 14 amino acids, cysteine to phenylalanine. Here the CDR3 DNA is all that survives: 42 bases in frame from base 1. Sequencing used blood. The rearrangement joined TRBV15 to TRBJ2-7, with the D gene too uncertain to name. This TCR was recovered from a woman aged 30 to 39 in good health. The CDR3 protein: CATSRGTRLYEQYF. The sequence in DNA is TGTGCCACCAGCAGAGGCACCAGACTGTACGAGCAGTACTTC. With the portions outside the CDR3 filled from the reference TRBV15 and TRBJ2-7 genes, the complete variable region becomes DAMVIQNPRYQVTQFGKPVTLSCSQTLNHNVMYWYQQKSSQAPKLLFHYYDKDFNNEADTPDNFQSRRPNTSFCFLDIRSPGLGDTAMYLCATSRGTRLYEQYFGPGTRLTVT.